These T cell receptor beta chains were read from a single sample in a study of blood T cell repertoires in COVID-19. TCRdb's table, derived via immunoSEQ multiplex PCR, lists solely in-frame clones and lacks some. The sample gives fewer than 300,000 clones, 80% to 90% of which show up once; over 7.5% is in the top ten. The specimen was PBMCs or T cells enriched from blood (not recorded which). The receptors come from a man aged 35 to 55 who had recovered from COVID-19. The CDR3 runs from the conserved cysteine through the conserved F or W. Fields, in order: clone size, J gene, V gene, D gene, CDR3 DNA, CDR3 protein. D genes are given only for firm matches. Only part of the rows carry a size: once, few, many, or a class if the clone is expanded.

abundance: once
j_gene: TRBJ1-5
v_gene: TRBV29-1
d_gene: TRBD1
CDR3nt: TGCAGCGTTGCGACAGGGAATGGTCAGCCCCAGCATTTT
CDR3aa: CSVATGNGQPQHF

abundance: NA
j_gene: TRBJ2-1
v_gene: TRBV5-1
d_gene: NA
CDR3nt: TGCGCCAGCAGCTTAACCGGGACTCAATACAATGAGCAGTTCTTC
CDR3aa: CASSLTGTQYNEQFF

abundance: NA
j_gene: TRBJ2-1
v_gene: TRBV5-6
d_gene: NA
CDR3nt: TGTGCCAGCAGCTGGGTAGAGGCAGGGTTGTACAATGAGCAGTTCTTC
CDR3aa: CASSWVEAGLYNEQFF

abundance: NA
j_gene: TRBJ1-1
v_gene: TRBV28
d_gene: NA
CDR3nt: TGTGCCAGCTTAACGGAGCCTAAGAACACTGAAGCTTTCTTT
CDR3aa: CASLTEPKNTEAFF

abundance: NA
j_gene: TRBJ1-6
v_gene: TRBV7-9
d_gene: TRBD1
CDR3nt: TGTGCCAGCAGCTTAGACCCCCTGGGACAGGGGTTAAGGTCACCCCTCCACTTT
CDR3aa: CASSLDPLGQGLRSPLHF

abundance: NA
j_gene: TRBJ1-5
v_gene: TRBV5-1
d_gene: TRBD1
CDR3nt: TGCGCCAGCAGCCCCGGGACAGGGCGAAGTCAGCCCCAGCATTTT
CDR3aa: CASSPGTGRSQPQHF

abundance: NA
j_gene: TRBJ2-5
v_gene: TRBV29-1
d_gene: NA
CDR3nt: TGCAGCGTTGCCAGACTAGATCAAGAGACCCAGTACTTC
CDR3aa: CSVARLDQETQYF

abundance: NA
j_gene: TRBJ1-6
v_gene: TRBV30
d_gene: NA
CDR3nt: TGTGCCTGGAGACAGAGCTCCTATAATTCACCCCTCCACTTT
CDR3aa: CAWRQSSYNSPLHF

abundance: NA
j_gene: TRBJ1-1
v_gene: TRBV12-5
d_gene: NA
CDR3nt: TGTGCTAGTGGTTTGCAGGGGATTAATACTGAAGCTTTCTTT
CDR3aa: CASGLQGINTEAFF

abundance: NA
j_gene: TRBJ1-4
v_gene: TRBV15
d_gene: NA
CDR3nt: TGTGCCACCAGCAGAGACAGGGGCAATGAAAAACTGTTTTTT
CDR3aa: CATSRDRGNEKLFF

abundance: NA
j_gene: TRBJ2-7
v_gene: TRBV5-4
d_gene: NA
CDR3nt: TGTGCCAGCAGCCCGCAGGAGCGGTACGAGCAGTACTTC
CDR3aa: CASSPQERYEQYF

abundance: NA
j_gene: TRBJ2-7
v_gene: TRBV28
d_gene: TRBD2
CDR3nt: TGTGCCAGCAGTTACCCAAGTAGCGGGAGGTCCTACGAGCAGTACTTC
CDR3aa: CASSYPSSGRSYEQYF

abundance: NA
j_gene: TRBJ1-4
v_gene: TRBV3-1/TRBV3-2
d_gene: NA
CDR3nt: TGTGCCAGCAGCCTAAGAGGGGGGGCTCTTAATGAAAAACTGTTTTTT
CDR3aa: CASSLRGGALNEKLFF

abundance: NA
j_gene: TRBJ2-7
v_gene: TRBV5-1
d_gene: TRBD2
CDR3nt: TGCGCCAGCAGCTTGGAAGGTCTGGGACTAGCGGGAGGACCCTACGAGCAGTACTTC
CDR3aa: CASSLEGLGLAGGPYEQYF

abundance: NA
j_gene: TRBJ2-7
v_gene: TRBV2
d_gene: NA
CDR3nt: TGTGCCAGCAGCGAACAAAGGGGACTCTACGAGCAGTACTTC
CDR3aa: CASSEQRGLYEQYF

abundance: NA
j_gene: TRBJ1-6
v_gene: TRBV4-2
d_gene: TRBD1
CDR3nt: TGTGCCAGCAGCCAACAATCCGGGACAGGGGATTCACCCCTCCACTTT
CDR3aa: CASSQQSGTGDSPLHF

abundance: once
j_gene: TRBJ2-4
v_gene: TRBV19
d_gene: TRBD1
CDR3nt: TGTGCCAGTAGTAGCTCGGACAGGGGGTCCAAAAACATTCAGTACTTC
CDR3aa: CASSSSDRGSKNIQYF

abundance: NA
j_gene: TRBJ2-1
v_gene: TRBV5-1
d_gene: TRBD1
CDR3nt: TGCGCCAGCAGCTCCACCACAGGGGGCACCTACAATGAGCAGTTCTTC
CDR3aa: CASSSTTGGTYNEQFF

abundance: NA
j_gene: TRBJ2-7
v_gene: TRBV28
d_gene: NA
CDR3nt: TGTGCCAGCAGTTTGTCTAGCGAGCCGTTCTACGAGCAGTACTTC
CDR3aa: CASSLSSEPFYEQYF

abundance: few
j_gene: TRBJ2-7
v_gene: TRBV6-5
d_gene: TRBD1
CDR3nt: TGTGCCAGCAGTTACTCGGGGACAGAGGACGAGCAGTACTTC
CDR3aa: CASSYSGTEDEQYF

abundance: NA
j_gene: TRBJ2-3
v_gene: TRBV9
d_gene: TRBD2
CDR3nt: TGTGCCAGCAGCGTAGCTACTAGCGGGACTAGCACAGATACGCAGTATTTT
CDR3aa: CASSVATSGTSTDTQYF

abundance: NA
j_gene: TRBJ1-4
v_gene: TRBV27
d_gene: TRBD1
CDR3nt: TGTGCCAGCAGTCCAAACAGGGGGATGGATGAAAAACTGTTTTTT
CDR3aa: CASSPNRGMDEKLFF

abundance: NA
j_gene: TRBJ2-2
v_gene: TRBV24-1
d_gene: NA
CDR3nt: TGTGCCACCAGTGATTCGCATATGGACTCTAGCACCGGGGAGCTGTTTTTT
CDR3aa: CATSDSHMDSSTGELFF

abundance: NA
j_gene: TRBJ1-4
v_gene: TRBV30
d_gene: NA
CDR3nt: TGTGCCTGGAGGAGGCGCACTAATGAAAAACTGTTTTTT
CDR3aa: CAWRRRTNEKLFF

abundance: NA
j_gene: TRBJ1-1
v_gene: TRBV10-3
d_gene: TRBD1
CDR3nt: TGTGCCGTTAAAGACAGGGTTACTGAAGCTTTCTTT
CDR3aa: CAVKDRVTEAFF

abundance: NA
j_gene: TRBJ2-7
v_gene: TRBV11-2
d_gene: TRBD2
CDR3nt: TGTGCCAGCAGCCGGGGACCGACTAGCGGGAGGTACGAGCAGTACTTC
CDR3aa: CASSRGPTSGRYEQYF

abundance: NA
j_gene: TRBJ1-2
v_gene: TRBV3-1/TRBV3-2
d_gene: TRBD1
CDR3nt: TGTGCCAGCAGCCAAGGCAGCGACAGGGTCTATGGCTACACCTTC
CDR3aa: CASSQGSDRVYGYTF

abundance: NA
j_gene: TRBJ2-1
v_gene: TRBV5-1
d_gene: NA
CDR3nt: TGCGCCAGCAGCTCTACCGGGACATCGTACAATGAGCAGTTCTTC
CDR3aa: CASSSTGTSYNEQFF

abundance: once
j_gene: TRBJ2-1
v_gene: TRBV4-3
d_gene: TRBD2
CDR3nt: TGCGCCAGCAGCCAAGATGGGGCTAGCGGGTGGTCCGCTTCCTACAATGAGCAGTTCTTC
CDR3aa: CASSQDGASGWSASYNEQFF

abundance: NA
j_gene: TRBJ2-7
v_gene: TRBV27
d_gene: NA
CDR3nt: TGTGCCAGCAGTCCCACCGTGGGGCTCTCCTACGAGCAGTACTTC
CDR3aa: CASSPTVGLSYEQYF

abundance: NA
j_gene: TRBJ1-1
v_gene: TRBV4-1
d_gene: TRBD1
CDR3nt: TGCGCCAGCAGCCCCCCCTGGCAGGGGGCTAGCACTGAAGCTTTCTTT
CDR3aa: CASSPPWQGASTEAFF

abundance: once
j_gene: TRBJ1-2
v_gene: TRBV2
d_gene: NA
CDR3nt: TGTGCCAGCAGTGACGCCCGGGACATCGGAAACTATGGCTACACCTTC
CDR3aa: CASSDARDIGNYGYTF

abundance: NA
j_gene: TRBJ1-1
v_gene: TRBV5-1
d_gene: NA
CDR3nt: TGCGCCAGCAGCTTGGGTACAAACACTGAAGCTTTCTTT
CDR3aa: CASSLGTNTEAFF

abundance: NA
j_gene: TRBJ1-2
v_gene: TRBV11-2
d_gene: NA
CDR3nt: TGTGCCAGCAGCTTACCGGACATAAACTATGGCTACACCTTC
CDR3aa: CASSLPDINYGYTF

abundance: NA
j_gene: TRBJ2-2
v_gene: TRBV6-5
d_gene: NA
CDR3nt: TGTGCCAGCAGTCCACCCCGAGACAGAGCCGGGGAGCTGTTTTTT
CDR3aa: CASSPPRDRAGELFF

abundance: NA
j_gene: TRBJ2-7
v_gene: TRBV7-2
d_gene: NA
CDR3nt: TGTGCCAGCAGCCTCACATGGACAGGAGGGCTCTACGAGCAGTACTTC
CDR3aa: CASSLTWTGGLYEQYF

abundance: NA
j_gene: TRBJ2-2
v_gene: TRBV19
d_gene: NA
CDR3nt: TGTGCCAGTAGTATAGGACCGGCAGGTACTTTTGGGGAGCTGTTTTTT
CDR3aa: CASSIGPAGTFGELFF

abundance: NA
j_gene: TRBJ1-1
v_gene: TRBV6-5
d_gene: TRBD1
CDR3nt: TGTGCCAGCAGCCGGGACAGGGGAATTGGGACTGAAGCTTTCTTT
CDR3aa: CASSRDRGIGTEAFF

abundance: NA
j_gene: TRBJ2-3
v_gene: TRBV14
d_gene: NA
CDR3nt: TGTGCCAGCAGTTCTATGACTGGCACAGATACGCAGTATTTT
CDR3aa: CASSSMTGTDTQYF

abundance: NA
j_gene: TRBJ2-7
v_gene: TRBV11-3
d_gene: TRBD2
CDR3nt: TGTGCCAGCAGCTTGACTCTACTAGCGGGGGGGCGGAGCTCCTACGAGCAGTACTTC
CDR3aa: CASSLTLLAGGRSSYEQYF

abundance: NA
j_gene: TRBJ2-1
v_gene: TRBV18
d_gene: TRBD2
CDR3nt: TGTGCCAGCTCACCTTGGACTAGCGGTTCCTACAATGAGCAGTTCTTC
CDR3aa: CASSPWTSGSYNEQFF

abundance: NA
j_gene: TRBJ1-2
v_gene: TRBV5-8
d_gene: TRBD1
CDR3nt: TGTGCCAGCAGCTCGTGGGACAGGACCGATATTAACTATGGCTACACCTTC
CDR3aa: CASSSWDRTDINYGYTF

abundance: NA
j_gene: TRBJ2-7
v_gene: TRBV11-3
d_gene: TRBD1
CDR3nt: TGTGCCAGCAGCCCCCGGACAGGGTCCATTTTTGGTGAGCAGTACTTC
CDR3aa: CASSPRTGSIFGEQYF

abundance: once
j_gene: TRBJ1-2
v_gene: TRBV6-1
d_gene: NA
CDR3nt: TGTGCCAGCAGACTAGGGGGTACCTCAAACTATGGCTACACCTTC
CDR3aa: CASRLGGTSNYGYTF

abundance: NA
j_gene: TRBJ2-3
v_gene: TRBV2
d_gene: TRBD2
CDR3nt: TGTGCCCAAGCGGGAGACCAATTAAGCACAGATACGCAGTATTTT
CDR3aa: CAQAGDQLSTDTQYF

abundance: NA
j_gene: TRBJ2-5
v_gene: TRBV10-1
d_gene: NA
CDR3nt: TGCGCCAGCAGTGAGACAGGGACGGGGGGAGAGACCCAGTACTTC
CDR3aa: CASSETGTGGETQYF

abundance: NA
j_gene: TRBJ2-3
v_gene: TRBV19
d_gene: NA
CDR3nt: TGTGCCAGTAGTCGGTACTCCTCCACAGATACGCAGTATTTT
CDR3aa: CASSRYSSTDTQYF

abundance: NA
j_gene: TRBJ1-2
v_gene: TRBV27
d_gene: TRBD1
CDR3nt: TGTGCCAGCAGTTTAGCCGGGACAGGGGACTATGGCTACACCTTC
CDR3aa: CASSLAGTGDYGYTF